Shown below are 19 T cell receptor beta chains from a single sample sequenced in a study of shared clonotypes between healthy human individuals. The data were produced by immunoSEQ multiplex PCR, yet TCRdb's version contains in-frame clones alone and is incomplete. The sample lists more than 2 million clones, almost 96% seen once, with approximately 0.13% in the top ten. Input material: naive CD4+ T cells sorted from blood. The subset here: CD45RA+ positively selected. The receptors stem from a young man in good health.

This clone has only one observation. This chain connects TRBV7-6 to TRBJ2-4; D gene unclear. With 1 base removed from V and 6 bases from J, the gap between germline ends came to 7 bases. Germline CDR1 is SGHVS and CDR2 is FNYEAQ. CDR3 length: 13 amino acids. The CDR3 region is CASSLEPGNIQYF. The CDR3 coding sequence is TGTGCCAGCAGCTTAGAGCCAGGAAACATTCAGTACTTC.

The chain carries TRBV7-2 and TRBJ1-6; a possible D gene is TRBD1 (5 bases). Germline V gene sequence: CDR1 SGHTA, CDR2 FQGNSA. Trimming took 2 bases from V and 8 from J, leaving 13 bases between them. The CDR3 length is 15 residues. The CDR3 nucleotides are TGTGCCAGCAGCTTACGCCAGGGTCTTTATTCACCCCTCCACTTT. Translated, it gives CASSLRQGLYSPLHF.

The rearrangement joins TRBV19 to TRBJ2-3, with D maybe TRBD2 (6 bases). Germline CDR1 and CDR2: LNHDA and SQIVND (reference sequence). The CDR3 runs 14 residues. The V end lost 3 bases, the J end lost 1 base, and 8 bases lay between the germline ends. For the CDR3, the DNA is TGTGCCAGTAGTATGCCTAGCGGCACAGATACGCAGTATTTT. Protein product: CASSMPSGTDTQYF.

The CDR3 DNA reads TGCGCCAGCAGCACGGGAGTATCAGACGAGCAGTACTTC. It translates to CASSTGVSDEQYF. The genes are TRBV5-1 and TRBJ2-7; possibly TRBD2 for D (6 bases). The CDR3 has 13 residues. V lost 4 bases and J lost 5, with 13 bases in between. Germline V lookup: CDR1 SGHRS, CDR2 YFSETQ.

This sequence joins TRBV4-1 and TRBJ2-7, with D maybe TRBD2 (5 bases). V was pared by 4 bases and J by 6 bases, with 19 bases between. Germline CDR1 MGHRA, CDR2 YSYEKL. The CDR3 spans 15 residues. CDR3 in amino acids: CASSLSSPLGSEQYF. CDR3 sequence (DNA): TGCGCCAGCAGCCTTTCATCGCCCCTAGGGAGCGAGCAGTACTTC.

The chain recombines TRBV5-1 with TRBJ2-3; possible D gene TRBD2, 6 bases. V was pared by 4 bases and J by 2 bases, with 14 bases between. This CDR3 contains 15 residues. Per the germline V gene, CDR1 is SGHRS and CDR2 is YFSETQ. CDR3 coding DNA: TGCGCCAGCAGCCCCGGGACTTCAATCACAGATACGCAGTATTTT. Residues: CASSPGTSITDTQYF. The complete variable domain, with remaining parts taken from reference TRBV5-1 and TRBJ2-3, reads KAGVTQTPRYLIKTRGQQVTLSCSPISGHRSVSWYQQTPGQGLQFLFEYFSETQRNKGNFPGRFSGRQFSNSRSEMNVSTLELGDSALYLCASSPGTSITDTQYFGPGTRLTVL.

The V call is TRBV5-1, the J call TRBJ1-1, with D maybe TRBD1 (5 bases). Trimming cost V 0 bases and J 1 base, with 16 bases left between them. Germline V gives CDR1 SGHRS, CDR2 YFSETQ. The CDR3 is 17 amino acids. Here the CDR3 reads CASSLGEITGPNTEAFF. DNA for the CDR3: TGCGCCAGCAGCTTGGGAGAAATAACGGGACCGAACACTGAAGCTTTCTTT.

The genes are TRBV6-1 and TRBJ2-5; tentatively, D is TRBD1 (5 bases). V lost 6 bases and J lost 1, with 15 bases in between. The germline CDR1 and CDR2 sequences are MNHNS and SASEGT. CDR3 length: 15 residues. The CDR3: CASSLGPPPQETQYF. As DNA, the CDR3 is TGTGCCAGCAGCTTGGGGCCTCCTCCCCAAGAGACCCAGTACTTC.

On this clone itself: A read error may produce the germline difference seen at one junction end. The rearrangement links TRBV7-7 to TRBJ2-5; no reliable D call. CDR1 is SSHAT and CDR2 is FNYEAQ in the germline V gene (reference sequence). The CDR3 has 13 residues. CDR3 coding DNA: TGTGCTAGCAGCTTTGGGCTGAAAGAGACCCAGTACTTC. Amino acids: CASSFGLKETQYF.

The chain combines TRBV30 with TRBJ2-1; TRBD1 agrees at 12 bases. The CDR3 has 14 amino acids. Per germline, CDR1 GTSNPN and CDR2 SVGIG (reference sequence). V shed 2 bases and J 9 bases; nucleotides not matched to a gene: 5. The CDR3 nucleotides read TGTGCCTGGAGTCCCGGGACAGGGGGCACTGAGCAGTTCTTC. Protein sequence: CAWSPGTGGTEQFF.

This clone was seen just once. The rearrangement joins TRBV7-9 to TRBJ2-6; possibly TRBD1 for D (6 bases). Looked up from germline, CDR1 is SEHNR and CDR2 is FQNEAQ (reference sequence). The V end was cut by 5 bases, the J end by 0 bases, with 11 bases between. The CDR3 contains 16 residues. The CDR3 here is CASSTYRDSGANVLTF. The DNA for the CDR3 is TGTGCCAGCAGCACCTACAGGGACTCTGGGGCCAACGTCCTGACTTTC.

CDR3 loop: CASKGQGGGAYGYTF. The DNA of the CDR3 is TGTGCCAGCAAAGGACAGGGGGGGGGAGCTTATGGCTACACCTTC. The chain employs TRBV2 and TRBJ1-2; 10 bases map to TRBD1. Per germline, CDR1 SNHLY and CDR2 FYNNEI. CDR3 length equals 15 residues. The trim removed 7 bases at V and 5 bases at J, leaving 10 bases unmatched.

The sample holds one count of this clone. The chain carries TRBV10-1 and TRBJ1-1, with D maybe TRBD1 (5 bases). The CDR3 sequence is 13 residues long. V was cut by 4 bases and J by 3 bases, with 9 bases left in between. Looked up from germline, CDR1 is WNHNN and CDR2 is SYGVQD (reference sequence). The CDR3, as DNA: TGCGCCAGCAGTGGCGGGGCGGACACTGAAGCTTTCTTT. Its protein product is CASSGGADTEAFF.

The chain's CDR3 is CASSLYKGPAWEQYF. In DNA form, the CDR3 reads TGCGCCAGCAGCCTCTACAAGGGTCCAGCTTGGGAGCAGTACTTC. This sequence joins TRBV4-3 and TRBJ2-7; D is unclear. This CDR3 is 15 amino acids long. V was trimmed by 4 bases and J by 7 bases, leaving 20 bases between them. The V gene's germline CDR1 is LGHNA and CDR2 YSLEER.

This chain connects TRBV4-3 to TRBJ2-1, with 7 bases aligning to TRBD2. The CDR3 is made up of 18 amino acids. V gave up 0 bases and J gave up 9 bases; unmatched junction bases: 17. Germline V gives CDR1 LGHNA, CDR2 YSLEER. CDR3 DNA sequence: TGCGCCAGCAGCCAAGAGCCCATAGCGGGCCTTACTGGTGGTGAGCAGTTCTTC. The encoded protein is CASSQEPIAGLTGGEQFF.

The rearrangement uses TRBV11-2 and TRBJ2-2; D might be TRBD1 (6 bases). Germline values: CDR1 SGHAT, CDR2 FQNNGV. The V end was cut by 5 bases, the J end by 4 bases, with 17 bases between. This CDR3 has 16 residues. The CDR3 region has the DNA TGTGCCAGCAGCCTGGGAGACAGGCGGGTCACCGGGGAGCTGTTTTTT. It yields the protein CASSLGDRRVTGELFF.

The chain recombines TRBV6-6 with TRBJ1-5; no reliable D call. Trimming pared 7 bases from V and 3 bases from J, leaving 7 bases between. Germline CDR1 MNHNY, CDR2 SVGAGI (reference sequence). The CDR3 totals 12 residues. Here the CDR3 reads CASIASNQPQHF. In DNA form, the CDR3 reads TGTGCCAGCATCGCCTCCAATCAGCCCCAGCATTTT.

The CDR3 here is CASSNPSRDFWNEQFF. CDR3 in DNA: TGTGCCAGTAGTAACCCCTCCAGGGACTTTTGGAATGAGCAGTTCTTC. The J gene is TRBJ2-1, the V gene TRBV19; D may be TRBD2 (6 bases). Trimming removed 4 bases from V and 7 bases from J, with 20 bases in between. Germline V CDR1 and CDR2: LNHDA, SQIVND (reference sequence). The CDR3 is 16 residues long. The full variable domain, completed using reference TRBV19 and TRBJ2-1, is DGGITQSPKYLFRKEGQNVTLSCEQNLNHDAMYWYRQDPGQGLRLIYYSQIVNDFQKGDIAEGYSVSREKKESFPLTVTSAQKNPTAFYLCASSNPSRDFWNEQFFGPGTRLTVL.

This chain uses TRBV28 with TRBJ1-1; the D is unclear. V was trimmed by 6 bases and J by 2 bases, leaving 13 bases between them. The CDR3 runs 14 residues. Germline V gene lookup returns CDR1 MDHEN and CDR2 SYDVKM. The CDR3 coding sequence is TGTGCCAGCAGAATACCGGGCCCCAACACTGAAGCTTTCTTT. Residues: CASRIPGPNTEAFF.